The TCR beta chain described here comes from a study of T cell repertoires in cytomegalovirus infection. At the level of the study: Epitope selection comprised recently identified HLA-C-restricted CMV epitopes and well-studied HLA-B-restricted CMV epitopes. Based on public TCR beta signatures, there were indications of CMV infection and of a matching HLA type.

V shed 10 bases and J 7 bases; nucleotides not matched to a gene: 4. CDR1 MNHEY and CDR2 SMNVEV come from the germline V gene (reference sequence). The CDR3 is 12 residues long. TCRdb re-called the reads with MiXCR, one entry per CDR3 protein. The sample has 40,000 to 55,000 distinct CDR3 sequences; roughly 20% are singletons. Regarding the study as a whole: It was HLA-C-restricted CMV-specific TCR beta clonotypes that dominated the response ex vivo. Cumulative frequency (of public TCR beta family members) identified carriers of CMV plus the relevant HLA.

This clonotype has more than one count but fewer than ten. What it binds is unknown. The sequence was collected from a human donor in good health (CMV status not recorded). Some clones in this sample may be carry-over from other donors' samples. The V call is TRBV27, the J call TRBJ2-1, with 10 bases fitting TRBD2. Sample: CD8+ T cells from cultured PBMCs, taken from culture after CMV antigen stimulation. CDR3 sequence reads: CATGTSDNEQFF. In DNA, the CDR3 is TGTGCCACCGGGACTAGCGATAATGAGCAGTTCTTC.